This entry describes one TCR beta chain. Its matching antigen is unknown. Looked up from germline, CDR1 is SGHTA and CDR2 is FQGNSA. The CDR3 length is 13 residues. V gave up 2 bases and J gave up 3 bases, with 8 bases separating them. The data belong to a study of somatic mutations in cytotoxic T cells in rheumatoid arthritis. Regarding the study as a whole: Increasing age coincided with elevated CD8+ clonality among rheumatoid arthritis patients, though not among healthy controls. Compared with age-matched healthy controls, rheumatoid arthritis patients did not differ significantly in CD8+ T-cell clonality.

Using positive magnetic bead selection on an AutoMACS, CD4+ and CD8+ cells were isolated, after which their purity was checked by flow cytometry. TCRdb's copy holds only in-frame clones and misses some; the assay was immunoSEQ multiplex PCR. The sample holds about 23,000 clones, more than 65% seen once. This chain connects TRBV7-2 to TRBJ2-7, with D uncertain. The receptor comes from an adult with rheumatoid arthritis. The sequenced material came from CD8+ T cells sorted from blood. DNA of the CDR3: TGTGCCAGCAGCTTAACGACGTTCTACGAGCAGTACTTC. This sequence encodes CASSLTTFYEQYF.